The 19 T cell receptor beta chains presented below share a single source sample, sequenced in a study of control samples from healthy donors and cancer patients (dated by TCRdb to the early 2020s). Libraries were constructed by the immunoSEQ multiplex PCR assay. TCRdb limited this immuneACCESS table to in-frame rearrangements with V and J called. A share of clones is missing; checked studies link under half to unresolved V genes, and the rest is unexplained. This sample gives some 120,000 clones in total; more than 75% of them show up just once. The ten biggest clones cover 9% to 13% of the sample. Sequences were obtained from blood. The receptors originated from a man under 40 in good health.

This chain connects TRBV19 to TRBJ1-1; tentatively, D is TRBD1 (6 bases). Trimming removed 3 bases at V and 4 bases at J, with 21 bases between. The CDR3 is 17 amino acids. The V gene's germline CDR1 is LNHDA and CDR2 SQIVND (reference sequence). The CDR3: CASSMGPMDSLATEAFF. For the CDR3, the DNA is TGTGCCAGTAGTATGGGCCCCATGGACAGCCTGGCCACTGAAGCTTTCTTT.

This clone has more than one count but fewer than ten. The J gene is TRBJ1-5, the V gene TRBV7-3; D remains ambiguous. V was pared by 0 bases and J by 9 bases, with 9 bases between. Germline V gives CDR1 SGHTA, CDR2 FQGTGA. The CDR3 runs 13 residues. The CDR3 DNA reads as TGTGCCAGCAGCTTAACTTCGGAGTCGCCCCAGCATTTT. This encodes CASSLTSESPQHF.

This clone turned up a few times. This chain connects TRBV2 to TRBJ2-7, with 7 bases fitting TRBD1. The CDR3 extends over 12 amino acids. V was clipped by 6 bases and J by 5 bases; unmatched bases: 4. Germline-derived CDR1 and CDR2 are SNHLY and FYNNEI. The CDR3 spells CASRDRSDEQYF. Written as DNA, the CDR3 is TGTGCCAGCAGGGACAGGAGCGACGAGCAGTACTTC.

The rearrangement joins TRBV7-9 to TRBJ1-3, with D possibly being TRBD1 (5 bases). CDR1 and CDR2 from the germline V gene are SEHNR and FQNEAQ (reference sequence). Trimming cost V 5 bases and J 7 bases, with 15 bases left between them. This CDR3 is 14 amino acids long. CDR3 in DNA: TGTGCCAGCAGCCCCAGGGATTTTGGGAACACCATATATTTT. Encoded protein: CASSPRDFGNTIYF.

The CDR3 loop reads CASSLSGTSYNEQFF. In nucleotides, the CDR3 is TGTGCCAGCAGTTTATCAGGGACCTCCTACAATGAGCAGTTCTTC. V and J are TRBV27 and TRBJ2-1; D possibly uses TRBD1 or TRBD2 (5 bases each). The CDR3 is 15 residues long. Trimming removed 0 bases from V and 0 bases from J, with 6 bases in between. Germline V CDR1 and CDR2: MNHEY, SMNVEV (reference sequence).

CDR3 region: CASSRSGQPQHF. In DNA form, the CDR3 reads TGCGCCAGCAGCCGGAGCGGTCAGCCCCAGCATTTT. The V gene is TRBV10-1, the J gene TRBJ1-5; D is unclear. From germline, CDR1 is WNHNN and CDR2 SYGVQD (reference sequence). The CDR3 sequence is 12 residues long. The V gene lost 6 bases and the J gene lost 6 bases, with 9 bases spanning the gap.

V usage is TRBV10-3 and J usage is TRBJ1-2, with D perhaps matching TRBD1 (5 bases). The CDR3 loop spans 14 amino acids. CDR1 is ENHRY and CDR2 is SYGVKD in the germline V gene. The V and J ends lost 3 bases and 4 bases respectively, with 12 bases between them. This chain's CDR3 is CAISDGAGGYGYTF. CDR3 bases: TGTGCCATCAGTGATGGGGCAGGCGGCTATGGCTACACCTTC.

V is TRBV15 and J is TRBJ2-1; D tentatively fits TRBD1 or TRBD2 (6 bases each). V was cut by 2 bases and J by 0 bases, with 14 bases left in between. CDR3 length: 17 residues. Germline assignment: CDR1 LNHNV and CDR2 YYDKDF (reference sequence). The CDR3 sequence is CATSRRPEGGSYNEQFF. The CDR3 DNA sequence: TGTGCCACCAGCAGACGCCCCGAGGGGGGCTCCTACAATGAGCAGTTCTTC.

V gene TRBV7-9 combines with J gene TRBJ2-2; D is unclear. The CDR3 contains 16 residues. The V gene lost 5 bases and the J gene lost 0 bases, with 13 bases spanning the gap. Germline CDR1 SEHNR, CDR2 FQNEAQ (reference sequence). The CDR3 nucleotides are TGTGCCAGCAGCGGAGAGGACCGAACGAACACCGGGGAGCTGTTTTTT. Translation gives CASSGEDRTNTGELFF.

This clone has at least ten counts. This rearrangement joins TRBV19 to TRBJ2-2; TRBD2 agrees at 7 bases. CDR3 length: 13 amino acids. Trimming took 5 bases from V and 6 from J; bases not matched to a gene: 3. From germline, CDR1 is LNHDA and CDR2 SQIVND (reference sequence). The CDR3 here is CASSLLAPGELFF. The CDR3 DNA follows: TGTGCCAGTAGTTTACTAGCGCCCGGGGAGCTGTTTTTT.

The table lists this clone with many counts. This chain uses TRBV5-5 with TRBJ1-2; tentative D call: TRBD1 (6 bases). This CDR3 region has 14 residues. The germline V gene has CDR1 SGHKS and CDR2 YYEKEE (reference sequence). Trimming took off 5 bases at V and 7 bases at J, with 18 bases between the two ends. CDR3 in DNA: TGTGCCAGCAGTTCGAGTACGGGACAAGGTGGCTACACCTTC. It yields the protein CASSSSTGQGGYTF.

The rearrangement uses TRBV2 and TRBJ1-5; no firm D call. Deletions cut 1 base from V and 8 bases from J, with 12 bases between. This CDR3 is built from 14 residues. CDR1 SNHLY and CDR2 FYNNEI come from the germline V gene. The CDR3 loop reads CASSEEGRRKPQHF. The CDR3 DNA is TGTGCCAGCAGTGAAGAAGGCAGGCGGAAGCCCCAGCATTTT. The full variable domain, in which reference TRBV2 and TRBJ1-5 provide the parts outside the CDR3, is EPEVTQTPSHQVTQMGQEVILRCVPISNHLYFYWYRQILGQKVEFLVSFYNNEISEKSEIFDDQFSVERPDGSNFTLKIRSTKLEDSAMYFCASSEEGRRKPQHFGDGTRLSIL.

This chain joins TRBV7-9 and TRBJ1-2, with TRBD1 matching over 8 bases. CDR1 is SEHNR and CDR2 is FQNEAQ in the germline V gene (reference sequence). The CDR3 runs 14 residues. J gave up 2 bases and V 4 bases, and 3 bases lay outside the gene matches. This CDR3 reads CASSWQGANYGYTF. The CDR3 DNA reads as TGTGCCAGCAGCTGGCAGGGGGCCAACTATGGCTACACCTTC.

For this clone: Other DNA sequences in this specimen translate into the identical CDR3. The gene calls are TRBV4-1 and TRBJ1-1, with D maybe TRBD1 (5 bases). Germline V lookup: CDR1 MGHRA, CDR2 YSYEKL. The V end was cut by 4 bases, the J end by 0 bases, with 9 bases between. The CDR3 runs to 14 residues. CDR3 sequence: CASSPGIMNTEAFF. The CDR3, as DNA: TGCGCCAGCAGCCCAGGGATCATGAACACTGAAGCTTTCTTT.

The CDR3 is CAILHGVSYGYTF. CDR3 coding DNA: TGTGCCATCCTACACGGAGTATCCTATGGCTACACCTTC. The chain uses TRBV6-5 and TRBJ1-2; D not certain. Deletions cut 10 bases from V and 4 bases from J, with 16 bases between. This CDR3 contains 13 residues. CDR1 and CDR2 from the germline V gene are MNHEY and SVGAGI.

The J gene is TRBJ2-3, the V gene TRBV29-1, with unresolved D. The CDR3 totals 12 residues. Germline lookup yields CDR1 SQVTM and CDR2 ANQGSEA. Trimming pared 7 bases from V and 2 bases from J, leaving 10 bases between. The CDR3 sequence: CSAAPDTDTQYF. DNA of the CDR3: TGCAGCGCTGCGCCTGACACAGATACGCAGTATTTT.

The V gene is TRBV18, the J gene TRBJ2-3; D is undetermined. CDR3 length: 13 residues. Looked up from germline, CDR1 is KGHSH and CDR2 is LQKENI. Trimming pared 0 bases from V and 2 bases from J, leaving 3 bases between. The CDR3 nucleotides read TGTGCCAGCTCACCACCGGTCACAGATACGCAGTATTTT. As protein: CASSPPVTDTQYF.

The chain recombines TRBV7-3 with TRBJ2-1, with 7 nucleotides matching TRBD1. CDR1 and CDR2 (germline): SGHTA, FQGTGA. CDR3 length: 14 residues. Trimming at V came to 0 bases and at J to 5 bases, leaving 1 base not matched to a gene. CDR3 sequence reads: CASSLTGTDNEQFF. CDR3 bases: TGTGCCAGCAGCTTAACCGGGACAGACAATGAGCAGTTCTTC. Based on the CDR3 plus reference TRBV7-3 and TRBJ2-1, the full variable domain is GAGVSQTPSNKVTEKGKYVELRCDPISGHTALYWYRQSLGQGPEFLIYFQGTGAADDSGLPNDRFFAVRPEGSVSTLKIQRTERGDSAVYLCASSLTGTDNEQFFGPGTRLTVL.

The chain links TRBV29-1 to TRBJ2-2, with no clear D. The CDR3 loop spans 12 amino acids. Germline V CDR1 and CDR2: SQVTM, ANQGSEA. V lost 8 bases and J 6 bases, leaving 13 bases between the germline ends. CDR3 coding DNA: TGCAGCACCCGACAATCGTCCGGGGAGCTGTTTTTT. Protein product: CSTRQSSGELFF.